This T cell receptor beta chain was recorded in a study of cytomegalovirus exposure and HLA in healthy donors. This clone was seen a few times. The study ran its PCR with 60 Vbeta and 13 Jbeta primers. Profiling relied on immunoSEQ multiplex PCR, and the TCRdb table lists in-frame clones only, not all of them. The sample records some 250,000 clones, approximately 82% being singletons. This receptor was identified in a woman aged 60 to 75 in good health and CMV-seropositive. The sample taken for sequencing was PBMCs.

The CDR3 sequence is CASSLVEGSQYF. CDR3 sequence (DNA): TGTGCCAGCAGCTTAGTAGAGGGTTCCCAGTACTTC. V usage is TRBV11-3 and J usage is TRBJ2-5, with D possibly being TRBD2 (5 bases). Germline values: CDR1 SGHNT, CDR2 YENEEA. Trimming shortened V by 1 base and J by 9 bases, and 9 bases separated the two germline ends. The length of the CDR3 is 12 residues. The variable domain in full, completed from reference TRBV11-3 and TRBJ2-5, reads EAGVVQSPRYKIIEKKQPVAFWCNPISGHNTLYWYLQNLGQGPELLIRYENEEAVDDSQLPKDRFSAERLKGVDSTLKIQPAELGDSAVYLCASSLVEGSQYFGPGTRLLVL.